This TCR beta chain was obtained from a study of T cells after yellow fever vaccination. Study conclusions and caveats: Abundant clonotypes from the bulk population could contaminate FACS-sorted repertoires. Booster samples showed a return of most primary-vaccination clones (roughly 96% CD4, about 87% CD8).

TCR cDNA was made by 5'RACE template switching, adding a universal primer site and UMIs. TCRdb re-analysed the 5' RACE reads in MiXCR, keeping a single row per CDR3 protein. The table lists about 350,000 distinct CDR3 sequences, less than 9.5% of them singletons, with around 17% in the top ten. Germline CDR1 is SGHTA and CDR2 is FQGNSA. V was pared by 4 bases and J by 3 bases, with 12 bases between. There are 14 residues in the CDR3. A note on this clonotype: Its target is unknown.

Source: PBMCs, taken around 45 days after the first yellow fever vaccination. The genes are TRBV7-2 and TRBJ2-5, with D perhaps being TRBD1 or TRBD2 (5 bases each). The sequence was obtained from a man between 18 and 29 years old who received the YFV17D yellow fever vaccine. The CDR3 bases are TGTGCCAGCAGCTCCATGCGAGGGGAAGAGACCCAGTACTTC. It encodes CASSSMRGEETQYF. The full variable domain, in which reference TRBV7-2 and TRBJ2-5 provide the parts outside the CDR3, is GAGVSQSPSNKVTEKGKDVELRCDPISGHTALYWYRQSLGQGLEFLIYFQGNSAPDKSGLPSDRFSAERTGGSVSTLTIQRTQQEDSAVYLCASSSMRGEETQYFGPGTRLLVL.